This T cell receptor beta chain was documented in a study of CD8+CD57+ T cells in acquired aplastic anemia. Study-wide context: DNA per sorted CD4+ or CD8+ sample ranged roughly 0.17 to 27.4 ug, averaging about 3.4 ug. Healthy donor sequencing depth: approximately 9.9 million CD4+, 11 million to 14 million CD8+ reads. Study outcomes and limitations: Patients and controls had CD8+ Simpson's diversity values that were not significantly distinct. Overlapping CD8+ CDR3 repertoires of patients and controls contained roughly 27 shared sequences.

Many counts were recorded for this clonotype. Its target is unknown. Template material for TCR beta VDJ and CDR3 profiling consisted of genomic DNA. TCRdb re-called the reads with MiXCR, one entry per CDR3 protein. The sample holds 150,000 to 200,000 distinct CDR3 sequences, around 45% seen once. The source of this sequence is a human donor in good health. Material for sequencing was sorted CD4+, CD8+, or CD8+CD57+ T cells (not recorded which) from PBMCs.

Here the CDR3 reads CASSLERQSSYEQYF. CDR3 nucleotides: TGCGCCAGCAGCCTCGAGCGGCAGAGCTCCTACGAGCAGTACTTC. The chain uses TRBV4-1 and TRBJ2-7, with D perhaps matching TRBD2 (5 bases). This CDR3 has 15 residues. CDR1 MGHRA and CDR2 YSYEKL come from the germline V gene. V lost 4 bases and J lost 0, with 13 bases in between.